Below are 15 T cell receptor beta chains sequenced from a single sample in a study of cytomegalovirus exposure and HLA in healthy donors. The data were produced by immunoSEQ multiplex PCR, yet TCRdb's version contains in-frame clones alone and is incomplete. The data hold about 160,000 clones, with about 90% observed a single time. Input material: PBMCs. These receptors came from a woman in her thirties in good health and CMV-seronegative.

The rearrangement joins TRBV4-1 to TRBJ2-7; either TRBD1 or TRBD2 may fit D (6 bases each). Between the trimmed V and J ends, which lost 3 bases and 7 bases, there was a span of 10 bases. CDR1 is MGHRA and CDR2 is YSYEKL in the germline V gene. This CDR3 comprises 12 residues. CDR3 in DNA: TGCGCCAGCAGCCATCGGGGGCGTGAGCAGTACTTC. Its translation is CASSHRGREQYF.

The J gene is TRBJ2-6, the V gene TRBV27, with 7 positions matching TRBD1. This CDR3 is 16 amino acids long. Germline loops: CDR1 MNHEY, CDR2 SMNVEV (reference sequence). J was trimmed by 2 bases and V by 6 bases; bases with no gene match: 7. The CDR3 loop is CASSYQDRTGANVLTF. Written as DNA, the CDR3 is TGTGCCAGCAGCTATCAGGACAGGACTGGGGCCAACGTCCTGACTTTC.

The genes are TRBV10-3 and TRBJ2-5; no clear D gene. Germline-derived CDR1 and CDR2 are ENHRY and SYGVKD. This CDR3 has 13 amino acids. V was shortened by 5 bases and J by 2 bases, with 9 bases between the two germline ends. The chain's CDR3 is CAISPARQETQYF. CDR3 sequence (DNA): TGTGCCATCAGTCCGGCCCGGCAAGAGACCCAGTACTTC.

The CDR3 here is CASSQVRDTEAFF. CDR3 DNA sequence: TGCGCCAGCAGCCAAGTCCGGGACACTGAAGCTTTCTTT. The rearrangement uses TRBV4-3 and TRBJ1-1; no clear D gene. In germline, CDR1 is LGHNA, CDR2 YSLEER. This CDR3 is 13 amino acids long. V lost 1 base to trimming and J lost 3 bases, with 6 bases between them.

This clone was counted only a few times. The rearrangement joins TRBV10-3 to TRBJ1-2; 9 bases match TRBD1. The CDR3 is made up of 13 amino acids. V shed 10 bases, J shed 2 bases, and the junction held 5 bases outside the gene matches. From germline, CDR1 is ENHRY and CDR2 SYGVKD. DNA for the CDR3: TGTGCCAGCCTGGACAGGGGCAACTATGGCTACACCTTC. It translates to CASLDRGNYGYTF.

The rearrangement uses TRBV27 and TRBJ1-1, with D hard to call. The germline gives CDR1 MNHEY, CDR2 SMNVEV (reference sequence). Trimming shortened V by 3 bases and J by 1 base, and 12 bases separated the two germline ends. CDR3 size: 15 residues. CDR3 in DNA: TGTGCCAGCAGTTTCGAGGGTACTTCGAACACTGAAGCTTTCTTT. It translates to CASSFEGTSNTEAFF.

The rearrangement joins TRBV10-3 to TRBJ2-1, with no clear D. Germline CDR1 ENHRY, CDR2 SYGVKD. This CDR3 contains 11 residues. V lost 3 bases and J lost 10, with 7 bases in between. CDR3 sequence reads: CAISELREQFF. The DNA for the CDR3 is TGTGCCATCAGTGAATTACGGGAGCAGTTCTTC.

The CDR3 nucleotides are TGTGCCAGCAGTTATAGGAGCGGAAACTCCTACAATGAGCAGTTCTTC. As protein: CASSYRSGNSYNEQFF. The V and J genes are TRBV6-5 and TRBJ2-1; possibly TRBD2 for D (5 bases). The CDR3 has 16 amino acids. The V end lost 3 bases, the J end lost 0 bases, and 12 bases lay between the germline ends. The germline gives CDR1 MNHEY, CDR2 SVGAGI.

The J gene is TRBJ1-3, the V gene TRBV29-1; D gene uncertain. This CDR3 comprises 15 residues. Looked up from germline, CDR1 is SQVTM and CDR2 is ANQGSEA. The V end lost 3 bases, the J end lost 0 bases, and 12 bases lay between the germline ends. The CDR3 protein is CSVESIESSGNTIYF. The CDR3 DNA reads TGCAGCGTTGAGAGCATCGAGAGCTCTGGAAACACCATATATTTT.

J is TRBJ2-1 and V is TRBV30, with D possibly TRBD1 on 6 matching bases. The germline V and J ends were trimmed by 0 bases and 4 bases, with 13 bases remaining between them. The CDR3 consists of 15 residues. Germline V CDR1 and CDR2: GTSNPN, SVGIG (reference sequence). CDR3 nucleotides: TGTGCCTGGAGTGTACTTCGGACAGCGTACAATGAGCAGTTCTTC. Translation: CAWSVLRTAYNEQFF. Supplemented by reference TRBV30 and TRBJ2-1, the full variable domain reads SQTIHQWPATLVQPVGSPLSLECTVEGTSNPNLYWYRQAAGRGLQLLFYSVGIGQISSEVPQNLSASRPQDRQFILSSKKLLLSDSGFYLCAWSVLRTAYNEQFFGPGTRLTVL.

The chain employs TRBV29-1 and TRBJ2-3; 7 bases match TRBD1. Per the germline V gene, CDR1 is SQVTM and CDR2 is ANQGSEA. The CDR3 has 17 amino acids. After removal of 1 base from V and 3 bases from J, the junction contained 13 bases not matched to a gene. CDR3 DNA: TGCAGCGTTGAAGTCTACAGGGGAGTTTTGGTTACAGATACGCAGTATTTT. Its translation: CSVEVYRGVLVTDTQYF.

V is TRBV20-1 and J is TRBJ1-1; no reliable D call. This CDR3 is 11 amino acids long. Germline lookup yields CDR1 DFQATT and CDR2 SNEGSKA (reference sequence). V lost 4 bases and J 3 bases, leaving 6 bases between the germline ends. The CDR3 nucleotides are TGCAGTGCTAAAGTCTACACTGAAGCTTTCTTT. This codes for CSAKVYTEAFF.

The chain carries TRBV6-6 and TRBJ2-7; no clear D. The CDR3 sequence is 13 residues long. Trimming left V 2 bases short and J 5 bases short, with 10 bases between. Germline CDR1 reads MNHNY; CDR2 reads SVGAGI (reference sequence). Written as DNA, the CDR3 is TGTGCCAGCAGTTACGAGGCGGCGGACGAGCAGTACTTC. It specifies CASSYEAADEQYF.

The chain combines TRBV6-6 with TRBJ2-3, with D possibly being TRBD1 or TRBD2 (6 bases each). Germline V CDR1 and CDR2: MNHNY, SVGAGI (reference sequence). The CDR3 contains 14 residues. Between the trimmed V and J ends, which lost 10 bases and 4 bases, there was a span of 18 bases. The CDR3 region has the DNA TGTGCCACCATGAAGGGGGGTAGTGCAGATACGCAGTATTTT. Translated: CATMKGGSADTQYF.

The chain is built from TRBV7-9 and TRBJ2-7; 14 positions agree with TRBD2. The CDR3 is made up of 17 amino acids. Germline V gene sequence: CDR1 SEHNR, CDR2 FQNEAQ (reference sequence). V was clipped by 1 base and J by 7 bases; unmatched bases: 9. For the CDR3, the DNA is TGTGCCAGCAGCTTAGTTACGGGACTAGCGGGAGTGGGGGAGCAGTACTTC. This sequence encodes CASSLVTGLAGVGEQYF.